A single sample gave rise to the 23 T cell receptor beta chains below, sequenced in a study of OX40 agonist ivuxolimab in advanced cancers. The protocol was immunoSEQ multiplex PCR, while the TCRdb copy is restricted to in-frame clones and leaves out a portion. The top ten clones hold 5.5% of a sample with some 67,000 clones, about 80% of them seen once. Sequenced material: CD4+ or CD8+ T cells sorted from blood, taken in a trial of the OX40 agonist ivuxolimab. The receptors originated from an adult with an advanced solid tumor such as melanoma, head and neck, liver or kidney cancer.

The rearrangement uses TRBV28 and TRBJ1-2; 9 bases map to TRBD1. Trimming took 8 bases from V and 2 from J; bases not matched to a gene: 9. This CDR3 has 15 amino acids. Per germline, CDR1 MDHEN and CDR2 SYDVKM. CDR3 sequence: CASGSGQGLNYGYTF. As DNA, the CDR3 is TGTGCCAGCGGGTCGGGACAGGGACTAAACTATGGCTACACCTTC.

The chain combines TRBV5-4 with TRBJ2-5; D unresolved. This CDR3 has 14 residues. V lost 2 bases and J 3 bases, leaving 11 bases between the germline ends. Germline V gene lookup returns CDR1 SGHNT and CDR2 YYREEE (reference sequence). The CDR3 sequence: CASSFRVSEETQYF. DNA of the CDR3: TGTGCCAGCAGCTTCCGGGTGTCCGAAGAGACCCAGTACTTC. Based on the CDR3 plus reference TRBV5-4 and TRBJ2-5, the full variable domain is ETGVTQSPTHLIKTRGQQVTLRCSSQSGHNTVSWYQQALGQGPQFIFQYYREEENGRGNFPPRFSGLQFPNYSSELNVNALELDDSALYLCASSFRVSEETQYFGPGTRLLVL.

Here the CDR3 DNA reads TGCGCCAGCAGCCAAGATTTCCTAGCGGGAATCCTCCACACAGATACGCAGTATTTT. Protein sequence: CASSQDFLAGILHTDTQYF. The V gene is TRBV4-3, the J gene TRBJ2-3; 9 bases are shared with TRBD2. This CDR3 spans 19 amino acids. Germline V CDR1 and CDR2: LGHNA, YSLEER. Germline trimming cut 0 bases from V and 2 bases from J; bases unmatched to any gene: 12.

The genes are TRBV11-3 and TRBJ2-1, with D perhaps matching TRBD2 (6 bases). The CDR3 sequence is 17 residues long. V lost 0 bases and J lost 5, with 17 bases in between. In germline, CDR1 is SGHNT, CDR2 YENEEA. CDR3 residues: CASSLDWASGWDNEQFF. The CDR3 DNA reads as TGTGCCAGCAGCTTAGATTGGGCCAGCGGGTGGGACAATGAGCAGTTCTTC.

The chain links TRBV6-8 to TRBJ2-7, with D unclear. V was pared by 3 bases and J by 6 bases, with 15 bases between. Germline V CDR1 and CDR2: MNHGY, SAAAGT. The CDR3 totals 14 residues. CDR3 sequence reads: CASSYWPLKGEQYF. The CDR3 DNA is TGTGCCAGCAGTTATTGGCCCCTAAAGGGCGAGCAGTACTTC.

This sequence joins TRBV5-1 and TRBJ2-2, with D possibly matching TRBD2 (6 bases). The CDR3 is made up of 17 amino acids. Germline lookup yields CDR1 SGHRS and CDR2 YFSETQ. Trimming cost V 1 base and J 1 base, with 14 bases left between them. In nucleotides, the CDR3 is TGCGCCAGCAGCTTGAGAAGAGGCGGGGTGAACACCGGGGAGCTGTTTTTT. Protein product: CASSLRRGGVNTGELFF.

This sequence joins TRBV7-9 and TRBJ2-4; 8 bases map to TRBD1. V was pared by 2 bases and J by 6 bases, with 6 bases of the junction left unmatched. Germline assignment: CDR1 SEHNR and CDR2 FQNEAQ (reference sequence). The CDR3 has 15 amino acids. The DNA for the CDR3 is TGTGCCAGCAGCTTACCCTCAGGACAGGGAAACATTCAGTACTTC. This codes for CASSLPSGQGNIQYF.

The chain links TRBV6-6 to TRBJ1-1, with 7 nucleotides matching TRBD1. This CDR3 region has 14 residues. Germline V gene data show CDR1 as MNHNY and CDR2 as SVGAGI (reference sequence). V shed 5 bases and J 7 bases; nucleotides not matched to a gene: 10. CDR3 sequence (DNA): TGTGCCAGCAGTAGCGGGACAGCAAACTTTGAAGCTTTCTTT. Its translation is CASSSGTANFEAFF.

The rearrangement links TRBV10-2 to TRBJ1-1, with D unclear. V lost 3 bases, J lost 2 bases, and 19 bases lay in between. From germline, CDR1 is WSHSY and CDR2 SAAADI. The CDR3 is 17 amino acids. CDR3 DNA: TGCGCCAGCAGTGAAGTAGTACACCAACCCCTTAACACTGAAGCTTTCTTT. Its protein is CASSEVVHQPLNTEAFF.

The CDR3 reads CASRGDRGYYEQFF. Here the CDR3 DNA reads TGTGCCAGCCGAGGGGACAGGGGTTATTATGAGCAGTTCTTC. The genes are TRBV2 and TRBJ2-1, with TRBD1 matching 10 bases. The length of the CDR3 is 14 residues. V lost 8 bases to trimming and J lost 8 bases; unmatched junction nucleotides: 9. Germline V gives CDR1 SNHLY, CDR2 FYNNEI.

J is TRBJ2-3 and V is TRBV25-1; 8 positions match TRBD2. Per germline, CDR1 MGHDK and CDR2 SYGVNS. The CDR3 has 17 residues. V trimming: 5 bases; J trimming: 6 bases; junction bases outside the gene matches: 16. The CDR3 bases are TGTGCCAGCAGTTTTTGGTCGGGAGGGGCGGGAGCCGATACGCAGTATTTT. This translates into CASSFWSGGAGADTQYF.

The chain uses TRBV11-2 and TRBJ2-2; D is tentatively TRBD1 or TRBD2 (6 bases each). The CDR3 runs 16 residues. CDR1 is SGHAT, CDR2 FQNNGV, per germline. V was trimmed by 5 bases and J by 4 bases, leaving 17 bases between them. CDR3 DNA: TGTGCCAGCAGCGCCCTGGGGGGCCTCAGCACCGGGGAGCTGTTTTTT. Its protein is CASSALGGLSTGELFF.

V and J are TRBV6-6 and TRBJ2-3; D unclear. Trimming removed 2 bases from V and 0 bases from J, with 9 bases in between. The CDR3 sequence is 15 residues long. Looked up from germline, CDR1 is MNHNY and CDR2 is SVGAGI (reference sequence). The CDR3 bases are TGTGCCAGCAGTTACGATCGAGTTAGCACAGATACGCAGTATTTT. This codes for CASSYDRVSTDTQYF.

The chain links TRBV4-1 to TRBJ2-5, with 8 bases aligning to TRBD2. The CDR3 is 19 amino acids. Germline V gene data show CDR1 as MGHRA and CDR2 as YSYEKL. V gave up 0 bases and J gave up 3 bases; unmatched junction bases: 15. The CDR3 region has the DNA TGCGCCAGCAGCCAAGAACCACCGCTTGGGACTAGACCTAAAGAGACCCAGTACTTC. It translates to CASSQEPPLGTRPKETQYF.

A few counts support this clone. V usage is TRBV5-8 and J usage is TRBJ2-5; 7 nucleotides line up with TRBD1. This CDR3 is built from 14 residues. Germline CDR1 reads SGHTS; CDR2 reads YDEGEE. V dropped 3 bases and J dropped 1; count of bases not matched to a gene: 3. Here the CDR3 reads CASSSGQIQETQYF. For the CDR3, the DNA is TGTGCCAGCAGCTCGGGACAGATCCAAGAGACCCAGTACTTC.

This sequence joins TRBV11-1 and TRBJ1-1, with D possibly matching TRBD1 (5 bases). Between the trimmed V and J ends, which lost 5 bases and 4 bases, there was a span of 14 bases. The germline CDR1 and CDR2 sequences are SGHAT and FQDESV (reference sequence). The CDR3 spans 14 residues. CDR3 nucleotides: TGTGCCAGCAGCCCCCCTAGGGGCGGCACTGAAGCTTTCTTT. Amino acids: CASSPPRGGTEAFF.

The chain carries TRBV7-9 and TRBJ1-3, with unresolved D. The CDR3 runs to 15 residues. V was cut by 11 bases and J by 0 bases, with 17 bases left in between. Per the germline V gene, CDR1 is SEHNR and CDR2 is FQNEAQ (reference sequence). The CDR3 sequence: CAAEVGKPSGNTIYF. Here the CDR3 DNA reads TGTGCCGCTGAAGTCGGGAAACCCTCTGGAAACACCATATATTTT. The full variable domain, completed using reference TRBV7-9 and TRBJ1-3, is DTGVSQNPRHKITKRGQNVTFRCDPISEHNRLYWYRQTLGQGPEFLTYFQNEAQLEKSRLLSDRFSAERPKGSFSTLEIQRTEQGDSAMYLCAAEVGKPSGNTIYFGEGSWLTVV.

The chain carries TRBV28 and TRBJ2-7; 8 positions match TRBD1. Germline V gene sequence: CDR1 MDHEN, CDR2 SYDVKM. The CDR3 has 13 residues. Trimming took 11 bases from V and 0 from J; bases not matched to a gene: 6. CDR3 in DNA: TGTGCCGCCGGGACAGGCGTCTCCTACGAGCAGTACTTC. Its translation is CAAGTGVSYEQYF.

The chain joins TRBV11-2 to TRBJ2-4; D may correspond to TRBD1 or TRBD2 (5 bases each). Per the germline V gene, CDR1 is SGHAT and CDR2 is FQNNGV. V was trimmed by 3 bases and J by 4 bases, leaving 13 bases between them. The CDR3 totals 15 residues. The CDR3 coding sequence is TGTGCCAGCAGCTTTCAGGAAGGGACGAAAAACATTCAGTACTTC. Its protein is CASSFQEGTKNIQYF. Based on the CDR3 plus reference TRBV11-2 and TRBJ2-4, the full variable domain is EAGVAQSPRYKIIEKRQSVAFWCNPISGHATLYWYQQILGQGPKLLIQFQNNGVVDDSQLPKDRFSAERLKGVDSTLKIQPAKLEDSAVYLCASSFQEGTKNIQYFGAGTRLSVL.

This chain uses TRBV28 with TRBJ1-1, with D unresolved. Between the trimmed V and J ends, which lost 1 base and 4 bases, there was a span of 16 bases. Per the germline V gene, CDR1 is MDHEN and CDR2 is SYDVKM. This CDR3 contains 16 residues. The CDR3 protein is CASSLSRAWGSTEAFF. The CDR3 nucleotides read TGTGCCAGCAGTTTATCCCGGGCATGGGGTTCCACTGAAGCTTTCTTT.

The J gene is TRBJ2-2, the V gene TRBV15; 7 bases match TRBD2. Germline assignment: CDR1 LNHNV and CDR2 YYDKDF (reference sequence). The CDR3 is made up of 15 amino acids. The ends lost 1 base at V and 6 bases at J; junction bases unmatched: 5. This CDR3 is CATSRGGGSAGELFF. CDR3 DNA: TGTGCCACCAGCAGAGGGGGCGGGAGCGCCGGGGAGCTGTTTTTT.

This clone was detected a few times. The CDR3 nucleotides are TGCGCCAGCAGTGACAACACAGATTCACCCCTCCACTTT. Protein: CASSDNTDSPLHF. The genes are TRBV10-1 and TRBJ1-6; D is unclear. The CDR3 runs to 13 residues. Germline V gene sequence: CDR1 WNHNN, CDR2 SYGVQD (reference sequence). The V end lost 3 bases, the J end lost 8 bases, and 8 bases lay between the germline ends.

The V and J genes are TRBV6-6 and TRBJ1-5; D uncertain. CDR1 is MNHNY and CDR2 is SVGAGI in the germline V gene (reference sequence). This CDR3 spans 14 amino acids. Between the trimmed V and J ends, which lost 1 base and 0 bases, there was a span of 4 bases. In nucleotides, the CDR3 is TGTGCCAGCAGTTACTTAGGTAGCAATCAGCCCCAGCATTTT. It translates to CASSYLGSNQPQHF.